This is a list of T cell receptor beta chains from one sample in a study of regulatory T cells in long-lasting Graves disease. TCRdb recomputed calls from the multiplex PCR reads with MiXCR, one row per CDR3 protein. The table has roughly 610,000 distinct CDR3 sequences, about 16% seen once. These data also featured in a second study, about T cells in Graves' hyperthyroidism and ophthalmopathy.

The sequenced sample was peripheral blood mononuclear cells (PBMCs), obtained at new diagnosis, from a patient treated with antithyroid drugs. These receptors came from a woman in her twenties or thirties with Graves disease. CDR3s include the opening cysteine and the closing phenylalanine or tryptophan. The order of the fields is CDR3 protein, CDR3 DNA, D gene, clone size, J gene, V gene. D genes are given only for firm matches. A clone size is listed for some rows: how often the clone was seen (once, few, many), or a class if it is expanded.

CDR3aa: CASSPWGGTYEQYF
CDR3nt: TGTGCCAGCAGCCCATGGGGGGGAACCTACGAGCAGTACTTC
d_gene: TRBD2
abundance: few
j_gene: TRBJ2-7
v_gene: TRBV14

CDR3aa: CASSPPIPFSEQYF
CDR3nt: TGTGCCAGCTCACCACCTATTCCCTTCTCCGAGCAGTACTTC
d_gene: .
abundance: few
j_gene: TRBJ2-7
v_gene: TRBV18

CDR3aa: CAWSVWGTSETQYF
CDR3nt: TGTGCCTGGAGTGTTTGGGGGACATCCGAGACCCAGTACTTC
d_gene: .
abundance: .
j_gene: TRBJ2-5
v_gene: TRBV30

CDR3aa: CASSHRPGQAVNEQFF
CDR3nt: TGTGCCAGCAGCCATCGACCGGGACAGGCAGTAAATGAGCAGTTCTTC
d_gene: TRBD1
abundance: many
j_gene: TRBJ2-1
v_gene: TRBV11-2

CDR3aa: CASSSTPGTGGYEQYF
CDR3nt: TGCGCCAGCAGCAGCACGCCCGGCACGGGAGGCTACGAGCAGTACTTC
d_gene: TRBD2
abundance: .
j_gene: TRBJ2-7
v_gene: TRBV5-1

CDR3aa: CASSEWAGEKLFF
CDR3nt: TGTGCCAGCAGTGAATGGGCAGGGGAAAAACTGTTTTTT
d_gene: .
abundance: .
j_gene: TRBJ1-4
v_gene: TRBV25-1

CDR3aa: CSAAGSYGSTDTQYF
CDR3nt: TGCAGTGCCGCTGGTTCGTATGGAAGCACAGATACGCAGTATTTT
d_gene: .
abundance: many
j_gene: TRBJ2-3
v_gene: TRBV20-1

CDR3aa: CSLGDPSNTEAFF
CDR3nt: TGCAGTCTGGGGGACCCCTCGAACACTGAAGCTTTCTTT
d_gene: .
abundance: many
j_gene: TRBJ1-1
v_gene: TRBV20-1

CDR3aa: CASSLGTSFGEQFF
CDR3nt: TGTGCCAGCAGTTTGGGGACTAGCTTCGGTGAGCAGTTCTTC
d_gene: TRBD2
abundance: many
j_gene: TRBJ2-1
v_gene: TRBV28

CDR3aa: CSAVTGTSGSGGYTF
CDR3nt: TGCAGTGCCGTTACCGGGACATCTGGCAGCGGAGGCTACACCTTC
d_gene: .
abundance: .
j_gene: TRBJ1-2
v_gene: TRBV20-1

CDR3aa: CSATARGIWSNQPQHF
CDR3nt: TGCAGTGCCACGGCCCGGGGGATCTGGAGCAATCAGCCCCAGCATTTT
d_gene: .
abundance: many
j_gene: TRBJ1-5
v_gene: TRBV20-1

CDR3aa: CASRQGATDTQYF
CDR3nt: TGTGCCAGCAGGCAGGGGGCCACAGATACGCAGTATTTT
d_gene: TRBD1
abundance: few
j_gene: TRBJ2-3
v_gene: TRBV12-3/TRBV12-4

CDR3aa: CASSSLAGGLDEQFF
CDR3nt: TGTGCCAGTAGTTCATTGGCGGGAGGGCTCGATGAGCAGTTCTTC
d_gene: TRBD2
abundance: .
j_gene: TRBJ2-1
v_gene: TRBV19

CDR3aa: CASQQAGVSGANVLTF
CDR3nt: TGTGCCAGTCAGCAAGCGGGGGTCTCTGGGGCCAACGTCCTGACTTTC
d_gene: TRBD2
abundance: many
j_gene: TRBJ2-6
v_gene: TRBV19

CDR3aa: CASSRGYSSYEQYF
CDR3nt: TGCGCCAGCAGTCGGGGATATAGCTCCTACGAGCAGTACTTC
d_gene: .
abundance: many
j_gene: TRBJ2-7
v_gene: TRBV5-1

CDR3aa: CASKQRSWQDTQYF
CDR3nt: TGTGCCAGCAAACAGCGGTCCTGGCAGGATACGCAGTATTTT
d_gene: .
abundance: many
j_gene: TRBJ2-3
v_gene: TRBV28

CDR3aa: CASSQAVHYGYTF
CDR3nt: TGTGCCAGCAGCCAAGCAGTGCATTATGGCTACACCTTC
d_gene: .
abundance: many
j_gene: TRBJ1-2
v_gene: TRBV3-1

CDR3aa: CSARVWLATNEQFF
CDR3nt: TGCAGTGCTAGAGTGTGGCTAGCGACCAATGAGCAGTTCTTC
d_gene: .
abundance: many
j_gene: TRBJ2-1
v_gene: TRBV20-1

CDR3aa: CASRTTGPTGDTIYF
CDR3nt: TGCGCCAGCCGCACCACGGGCCCTACTGGAGACACCATATATTTT
d_gene: .
abundance: many
j_gene: TRBJ1-3
v_gene: TRBV5-1

CDR3aa: CASSYDSMNQPQHF
CDR3nt: TGTGCCAGCAGTTACGACAGCATGAATCAGCCCCAGCATTTT
d_gene: .
abundance: many
j_gene: TRBJ1-5
v_gene: TRBV28

CDR3aa: CASSLREINQPQHF
CDR3nt: TGTGCCAGCAGCTTGCGGGAGATCAATCAGCCCCAGCATTTT
d_gene: .
abundance: many
j_gene: TRBJ1-5
v_gene: TRBV5-6

CDR3aa: CASSSRQGSDTGELFF
CDR3nt: TGTGCCAGCAGCTCGCGACAGGGCAGTGACACCGGGGAGCTGTTTTTT
d_gene: TRBD1
abundance: many
j_gene: TRBJ2-2
v_gene: TRBV6-1

CDR3aa: CASSAGAKYGYTF
CDR3nt: TGTGCCAGCAGCGCCGGGGCTAAATATGGCTACACCTTC
d_gene: .
abundance: many
j_gene: TRBJ1-2
v_gene: TRBV28

CDR3aa: CSARGGAGNEKLFF
CDR3nt: TGCAGTGCTAGAGGGGGGGCGGGTAATGAAAAACTGTTTTTT
d_gene: .
abundance: .
j_gene: TRBJ1-4
v_gene: TRBV20-1

CDR3aa: CASGSGTDTYEQYF
CDR3nt: TGTGCCAGCGGCTCCGGGACAGATACCTACGAGCAGTACTTC
d_gene: TRBD1
abundance: once
j_gene: TRBJ2-7
v_gene: TRBV28

CDR3aa: CASKGGRGETQYF
CDR3nt: TGTGCCAGCAAGGGAGGGAGGGGAGAGACCCAGTACTTC
d_gene: TRBD2
abundance: .
j_gene: TRBJ2-5
v_gene: TRBV28

CDR3aa: CASSQAHGVTEPYEQYF
CDR3nt: TGTGCCAGCAGCCAAGCCCATGGGGTAACGGAACCCTACGAGCAGTACTTC
d_gene: .
abundance: .
j_gene: TRBJ2-7
v_gene: TRBV3-1

CDR3aa: CASRTSGVGEQYF
CDR3nt: TGTGCCAGCAGAACTAGCGGGGTCGGCGAGCAGTACTTC
d_gene: TRBD2
abundance: .
j_gene: TRBJ2-7
v_gene: TRBV25-1

CDR3aa: CASEGIANEKLFF
CDR3nt: TGTGCCAGCGAGGGGATTGCTAATGAAAAACTGTTTTTT
d_gene: .
abundance: few
j_gene: TRBJ1-4
v_gene: TRBV2